This entry describes one TCR beta chain. The antigen is not known. Peripheral blood samples of about 10 milliliters were drawn from each donor. This record comes from a study of blood T cells in healthy people across ages. Using a J-beta primer mix together with a sample-barcoded 5' primer, a second PCR was run for 7 to 11 cycles. MiXCR was run by TCRdb on the 5' RACE reads, yielding one entry per CDR3 protein. The sample carries under 2,000,000 distinct CDR3 sequences, around 48% recorded once. Study observations and caveats: Shifts in expanded clonotypes may have been confounded by donor CMV status, which was unknown.

Per the germline V gene, CDR1 is DFQATT and CDR2 is SNEGSKA (reference sequence). The CDR3 runs to 15 residues. V dropped 5 bases and J dropped 0; count of bases not matched to a gene: 8. The sequenced material came from blood. The TCR sequence derives from a woman in her thirties or forties in good health. The chain carries TRBV20-1 and TRBJ2-3; 7 nucleotides match TRBD1. In nucleotides, the CDR3 is TGCAGTGCTGCCTCGAGGGACAGCAGCACAGATACGCAGTATTTT. Translation: CSAASRDSSTDTQYF.